This is a list of T cell receptor beta chains from one sample in a study of beta chain features in type 1 diabetes. Using immunoSEQ multiplex PCR, the repertoire was profiled, and TCRdb retains in-frame clones only, with some absent. The table lists 300,000 to 400,000 clones, 7% to 9% of them singletons. Material: central memory CD4+ T cells from blood. The source of these receptors is a woman between 18 and 29 years old in good health. Each CDR3 is given with its conserved first and last residue. A D gene is named only where the DNA matches it firmly. Clone sizes are given selectively: once, few, many, or a class where the clone is expanded.

clone size,J gene,D gene,V gene,CDR3 protein,CDR3 DNA
many,TRBJ2-1,-,TRBV7-2,CASSSSGGPGSHNEQFF,TGTGCCAGCAGCTCAAGCGGAGGGCCGGGCTCTCACAATGAGCAGTTCTTC
-,TRBJ2-1,TRBD2,TRBV5-4,CASSQDWASGRRYNEQFF,TGCGCCAGCAGCCAAGATTGGGCTAGCGGGAGACGTTACAATGAGCAGTTCTTC
few,TRBJ2-3,-,TRBV28,CASRSQGTDTQYF,TGTGCCAGCAGGTCACAGGGCACAGATACGCAGTATTTT
many,TRBJ1-4,-,TRBV2,CASRGSGLEKLFF,TGTGCCAGCAGAGGTTCAGGGTTGGAAAAACTGTTTTTT
-,TRBJ2-3,-,TRBV7-2,CASSTTTGSDTQYF,TGTGCCAGCAGCACAACCACAGGGTCAGATACGCAGTATTTT
-,TRBJ2-2,-,TRBV5-1,CASTPREVRTGELFF,TGCGCCAGCACGCCCCGGGAAGTTCGGACCGGGGAGCTGTTTTTT
-,TRBJ2-3,-,TRBV5-4,CASRRTSTDTQYF,TGTGCCAGCAGGAGGACTAGCACAGATACGCAGTATTTT
-,TRBJ1-1,-,TRBV7-2,CASSSGVGNTEAFF,TGTGCCAGCAGCTCAGGGGTCGGGAACACTGAAGCTTTCTTT
few,TRBJ1-4,TRBD1,TRBV7-9,CASSQDRRTEKLFF,TGTGCCAGCAGCCAGGACAGGAGGACTGAAAAACTGTTTTTT
few,TRBJ2-3,-,TRBV4-1,CASSQLLTLDTQYF,TGCGCCAGCAGCCAACTACTAACATTGGATACGCAGTATTTT
-,TRBJ2-7,-,TRBV5-1,CASSLGEVENEQYF,TGCGCCAGCAGCTTAGGCGAGGTGGAAAACGAGCAGTACTTC
few,TRBJ2-7,TRBD2,TRBV6-5,CASRPSGVLVYEQYF,TGTGCCAGCAGGCCCAGCGGGGTCCTAGTCTACGAGCAGTACTTC
few,TRBJ2-7,-,TRBV7-6,CASSLSATYEQYF,TGTGCCAGCAGCTTAAGTGCGACCTACGAGCAGTACTTC
many,TRBJ2-7,-,TRBV7-9,CASSTETVTYEQYF,TGTGCCAGCAGTACCGAGACGGTAACCTACGAGCAGTACTTC
few,TRBJ1-2,TRBD1,TRBV28,CASSSQGAPHYYGYTF,TGTGCCAGCAGTTCCCAGGGGGCTCCCCACTACTATGGCTACACCTTC
-,TRBJ1-4,-,TRBV4-2,CASSQEGAPNEKLFF,TGTGCCAGCAGCCAAGAGGGCGCCCCGAATGAAAAACTGTTTTTT
-,TRBJ2-2,TRBD2,TRBV18,CASSPRTSGSIGGELFF,TGTGCCAGCTCACCACGCACTAGCGGGAGTATTGGCGGGGAGCTGTTTTTT
few,TRBJ1-3,-,TRBV25-1,CASSESVGWGSSGNTIYF,TGTGCCAGCAGTGAATCCGTCGGGTGGGGTAGCTCTGGAAACACCATATATTTT
few,TRBJ2-7,TRBD2,TRBV27,CASTETSGVSEQYF,TGTGCCAGCACCGAGACTAGCGGGGTCTCCGAGCAGTACTTC
-,TRBJ2-6,-,TRBV29-1,CSVALSGANVLTF,TGCAGCGTTGCTTTATCTGGGGCCAACGTCCTGACTTTC
-,TRBJ2-3,-,TRBV23-1,CASSNPIQDPTDTQYF,TGCGCCAGCAGTAATCCCATTCAGGACCCCACAGATACGCAGTATTTT
many,TRBJ1-1,-,TRBV11-2,CASSYAGGRVVAFF,TGTGCCAGCAGCTATGCGGGAGGCAGGGTTGTAGCTTTCTTT
-,TRBJ2-2,-,TRBV7-3,CASSLAGSSTGELFF,TGTGCCAGCAGCTTAGCCGGGAGTTCGACCGGGGAGCTGTTTTTT
many,TRBJ1-1,TRBD1,TRBV9,CASSLRDRGGTEAFF,TGTGCCAGCAGCCTACGGGACAGGGGGGGCACTGAAGCTTTCTTT